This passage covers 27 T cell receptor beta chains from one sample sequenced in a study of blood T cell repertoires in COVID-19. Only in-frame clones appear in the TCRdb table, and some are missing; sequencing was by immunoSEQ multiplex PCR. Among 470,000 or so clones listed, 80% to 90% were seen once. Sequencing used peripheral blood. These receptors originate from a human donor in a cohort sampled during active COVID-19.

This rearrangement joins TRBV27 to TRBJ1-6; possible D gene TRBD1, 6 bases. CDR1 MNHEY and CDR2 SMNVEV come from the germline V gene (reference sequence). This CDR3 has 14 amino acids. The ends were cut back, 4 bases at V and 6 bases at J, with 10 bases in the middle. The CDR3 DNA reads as TGTGCCAGCAGTTACCAGGGGTTTAATTCACCCCTCCACTTT. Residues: CASSYQGFNSPLHF.

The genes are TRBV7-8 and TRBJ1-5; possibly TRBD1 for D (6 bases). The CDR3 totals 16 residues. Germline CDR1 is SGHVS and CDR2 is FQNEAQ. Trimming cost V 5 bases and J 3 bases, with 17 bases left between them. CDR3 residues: CASSRGPQGFNQPQHF. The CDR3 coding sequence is TGTGCCAGCAGCCGAGGGCCCCAGGGGTTCAATCAGCCCCAGCATTTT. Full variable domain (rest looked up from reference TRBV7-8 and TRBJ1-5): GAGVSQSPRYKVAKRGQDVALRCDPISGHVSLFWYQQALGQGPEFLTYFQNEAQLDKSGLPSDRFFAERPEGSVSTLKIQRTQQEDSAVYLCASSRGPQGFNQPQHFGDGTRLSIL.

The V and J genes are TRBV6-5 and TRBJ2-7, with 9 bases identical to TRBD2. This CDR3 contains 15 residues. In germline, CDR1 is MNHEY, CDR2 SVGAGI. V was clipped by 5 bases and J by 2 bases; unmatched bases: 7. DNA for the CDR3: TGTGCCAGCAGTCCTCTAGCGGGGAATACCTACGAGCAGTACTTC. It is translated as CASSPLAGNTYEQYF.

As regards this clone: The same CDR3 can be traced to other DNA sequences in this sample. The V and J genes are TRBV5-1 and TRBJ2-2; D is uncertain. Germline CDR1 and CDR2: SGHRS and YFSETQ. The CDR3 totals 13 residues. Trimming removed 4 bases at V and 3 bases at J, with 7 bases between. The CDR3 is CASSPRDTGELFF. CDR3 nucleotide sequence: TGCGCCAGCAGCCCCCGGGACACCGGGGAGCTGTTTTTT.

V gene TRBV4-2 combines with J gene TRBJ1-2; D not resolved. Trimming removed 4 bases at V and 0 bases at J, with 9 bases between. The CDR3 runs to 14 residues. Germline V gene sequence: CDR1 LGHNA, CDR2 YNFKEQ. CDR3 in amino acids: CASSPWGANYGYTF. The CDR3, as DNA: TGTGCCAGCAGCCCCTGGGGAGCTAACTATGGCTACACCTTC.

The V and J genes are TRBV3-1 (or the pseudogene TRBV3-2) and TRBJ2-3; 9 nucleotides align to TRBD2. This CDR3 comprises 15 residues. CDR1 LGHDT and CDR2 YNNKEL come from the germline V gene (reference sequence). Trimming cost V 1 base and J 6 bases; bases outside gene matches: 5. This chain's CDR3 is CASSQGSGSWDTQYF. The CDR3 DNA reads TGTGCCAGCAGCCAAGGTAGCGGGAGTTGGGATACGCAGTATTTT.

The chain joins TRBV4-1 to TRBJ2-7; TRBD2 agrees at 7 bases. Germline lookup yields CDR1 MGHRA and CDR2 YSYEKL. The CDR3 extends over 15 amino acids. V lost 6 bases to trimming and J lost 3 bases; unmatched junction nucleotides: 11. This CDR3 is CASRYGLGTIYEQYF. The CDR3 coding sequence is TGCGCCAGCAGATATGGACTAGGAACCATCTACGAGCAGTACTTC.

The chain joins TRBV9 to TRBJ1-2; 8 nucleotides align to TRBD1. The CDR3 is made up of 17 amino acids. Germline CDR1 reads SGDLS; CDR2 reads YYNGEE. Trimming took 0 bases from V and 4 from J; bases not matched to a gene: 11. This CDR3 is CASSVAAGGLQGYGYTF. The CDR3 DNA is TGTGCCAGCAGCGTAGCGGCAGGGGGCCTACAGGGCTATGGCTACACCTTC.

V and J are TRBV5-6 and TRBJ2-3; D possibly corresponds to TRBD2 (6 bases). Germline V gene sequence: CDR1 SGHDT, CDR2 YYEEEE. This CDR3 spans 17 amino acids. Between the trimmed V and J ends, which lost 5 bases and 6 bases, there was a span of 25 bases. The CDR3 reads CASRYSGLGIVGDTQYF. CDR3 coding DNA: TGTGCCAGCAGATATTCGGGACTGGGAATAGTCGGGGATACGCAGTATTTT.

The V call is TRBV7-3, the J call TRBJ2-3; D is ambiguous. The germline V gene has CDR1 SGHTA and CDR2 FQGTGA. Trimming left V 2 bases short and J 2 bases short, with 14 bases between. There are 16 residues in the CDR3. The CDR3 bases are TGTGCCAGCAGCTTAGTGGGTAGCCATTACACAGATACGCAGTATTTT. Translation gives CASSLVGSHYTDTQYF.

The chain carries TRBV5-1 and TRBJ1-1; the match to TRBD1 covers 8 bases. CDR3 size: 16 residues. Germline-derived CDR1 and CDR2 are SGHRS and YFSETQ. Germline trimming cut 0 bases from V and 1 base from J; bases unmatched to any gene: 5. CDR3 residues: CASSLDVGTGNTEAFF. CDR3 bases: TGCGCCAGCAGCTTGGATGTGGGGACAGGGAACACTGAAGCTTTCTTT.

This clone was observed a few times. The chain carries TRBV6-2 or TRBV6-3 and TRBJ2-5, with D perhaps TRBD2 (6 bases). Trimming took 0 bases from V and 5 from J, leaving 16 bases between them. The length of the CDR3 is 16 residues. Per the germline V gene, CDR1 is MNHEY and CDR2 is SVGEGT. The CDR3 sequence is CASSYSLQSGDETQYF. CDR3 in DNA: TGTGCCAGCAGTTACTCACTTCAATCGGGAGACGAGACCCAGTACTTC.

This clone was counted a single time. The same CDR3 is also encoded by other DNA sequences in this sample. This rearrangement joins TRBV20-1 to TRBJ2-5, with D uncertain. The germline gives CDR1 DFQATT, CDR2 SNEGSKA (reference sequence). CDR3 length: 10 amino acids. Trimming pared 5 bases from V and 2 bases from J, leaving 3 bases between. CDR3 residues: CSASQETQYF. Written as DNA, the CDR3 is TGCAGTGCTTCGCAAGAGACCCAGTACTTC.

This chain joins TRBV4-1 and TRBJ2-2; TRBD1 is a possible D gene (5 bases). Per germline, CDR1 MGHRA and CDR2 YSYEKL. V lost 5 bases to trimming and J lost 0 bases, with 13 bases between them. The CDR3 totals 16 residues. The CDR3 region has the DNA TGCGCCAGCAGCAGAAATGGGGCTGCGAACACCGGGGAGCTGTTTTTT. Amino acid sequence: CASSRNGAANTGELFF.

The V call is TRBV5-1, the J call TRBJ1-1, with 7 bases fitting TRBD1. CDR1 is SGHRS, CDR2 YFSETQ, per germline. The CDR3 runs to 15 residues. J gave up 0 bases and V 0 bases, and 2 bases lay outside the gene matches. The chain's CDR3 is CASSLAQGMNTEAFF. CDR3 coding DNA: TGCGCCAGCAGCTTGGCACAGGGGATGAACACTGAAGCTTTCTTT.

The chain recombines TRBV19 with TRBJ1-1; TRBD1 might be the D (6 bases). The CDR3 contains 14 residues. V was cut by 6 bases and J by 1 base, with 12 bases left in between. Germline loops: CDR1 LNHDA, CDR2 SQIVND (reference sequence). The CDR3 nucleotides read TGTGCCAGTAGGCTAGGCAGGGGGAACACTGAAGCTTTCTTT. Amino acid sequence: CASRLGRGNTEAFF.

The CDR3 nucleotides read TGTGCCAGCAGCCATGGTACTAGCGGGAGCGCAGATACGCAGTATTTT. Protein: CASSHGTSGSADTQYF. The chain couples TRBV3-1 (or the pseudogene TRBV3-2) to TRBJ2-3, with 11 bases identical to TRBD2. The CDR3 length is 16 residues. Looked up from germline, CDR1 is LGHDT and CDR2 is YNNKEL (reference sequence). V lost 3 bases to trimming and J lost 4 bases; unmatched junction nucleotides: 6.

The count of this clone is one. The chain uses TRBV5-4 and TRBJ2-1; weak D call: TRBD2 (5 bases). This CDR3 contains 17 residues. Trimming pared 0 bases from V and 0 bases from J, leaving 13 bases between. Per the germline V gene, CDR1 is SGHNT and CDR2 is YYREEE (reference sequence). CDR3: CASSLAASRGSYNEQFF. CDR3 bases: TGTGCCAGCAGCTTGGCCGCTAGCAGAGGCTCCTACAATGAGCAGTTCTTC.

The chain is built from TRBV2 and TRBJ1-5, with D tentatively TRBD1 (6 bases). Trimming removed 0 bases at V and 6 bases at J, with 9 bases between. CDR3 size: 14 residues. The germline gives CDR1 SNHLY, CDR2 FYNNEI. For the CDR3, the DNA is TGTGCCAGCAGTGAAGCAGGGGGGGTTCAGCCCCAGCATTTT. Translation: CASSEAGGVQPQHF.

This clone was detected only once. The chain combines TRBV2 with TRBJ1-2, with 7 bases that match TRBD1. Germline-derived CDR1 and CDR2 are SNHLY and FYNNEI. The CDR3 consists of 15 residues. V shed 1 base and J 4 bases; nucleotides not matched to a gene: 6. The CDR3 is CASSEVRGLSYGYTF. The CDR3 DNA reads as TGTGCCAGCAGTGAAGTGAGGGGGCTGAGCTATGGCTACACCTTC. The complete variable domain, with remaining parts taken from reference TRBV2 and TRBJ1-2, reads EPEVTQTPSHQVTQMGQEVILRCVPISNHLYFYWYRQILGQKVEFLVSFYNNEISEKSEIFDDQFSVERPDGSNFTLKIRSTKLEDSAMYFCASSEVRGLSYGYTFGSGTRLTVV.

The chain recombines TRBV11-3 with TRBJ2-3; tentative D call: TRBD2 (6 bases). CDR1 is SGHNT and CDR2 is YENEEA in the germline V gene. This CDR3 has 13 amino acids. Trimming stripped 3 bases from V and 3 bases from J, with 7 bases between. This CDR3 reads CASSFGSTDTQYF. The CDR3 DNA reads TGTGCCAGCAGCTTCGGGAGTACAGATACGCAGTATTTT.

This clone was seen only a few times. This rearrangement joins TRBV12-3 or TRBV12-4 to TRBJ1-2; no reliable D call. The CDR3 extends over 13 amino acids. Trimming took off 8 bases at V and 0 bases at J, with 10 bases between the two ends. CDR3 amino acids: CASQRLANYGYTF. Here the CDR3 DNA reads TGTGCCAGCCAGAGGCTAGCTAACTATGGCTACACCTTC.

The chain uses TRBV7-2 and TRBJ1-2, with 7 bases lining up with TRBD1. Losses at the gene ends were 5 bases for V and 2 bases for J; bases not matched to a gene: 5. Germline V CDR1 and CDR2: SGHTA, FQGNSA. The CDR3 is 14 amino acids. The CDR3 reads CASSPSDRNYGYTF. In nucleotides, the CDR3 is TGTGCCAGCAGCCCATCGGACAGGAACTATGGCTACACCTTC.

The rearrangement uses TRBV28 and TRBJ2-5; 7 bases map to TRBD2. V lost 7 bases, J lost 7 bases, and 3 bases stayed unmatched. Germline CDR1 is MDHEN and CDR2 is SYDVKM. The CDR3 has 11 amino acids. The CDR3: CASTSGGTQYF. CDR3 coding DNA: TGTGCCAGCACCTCGGGGGGGACCCAGTACTTC.

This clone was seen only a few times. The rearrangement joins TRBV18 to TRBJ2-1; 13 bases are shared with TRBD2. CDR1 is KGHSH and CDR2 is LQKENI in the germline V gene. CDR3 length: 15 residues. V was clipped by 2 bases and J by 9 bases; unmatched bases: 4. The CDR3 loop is CASSPGTSGRGEQFF. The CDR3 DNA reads TGTGCCAGCTCACCAGGAACTAGCGGGAGGGGTGAGCAGTTCTTC.

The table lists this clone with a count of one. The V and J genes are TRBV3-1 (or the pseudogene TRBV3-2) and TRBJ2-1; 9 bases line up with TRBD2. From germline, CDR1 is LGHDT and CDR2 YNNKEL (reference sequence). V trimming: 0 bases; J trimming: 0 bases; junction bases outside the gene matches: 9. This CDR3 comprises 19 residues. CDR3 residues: CASSQDPVLAGSSYNEQFF. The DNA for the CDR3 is TGTGCCAGCAGCCAAGATCCGGTGCTAGCGGGGAGCTCCTACAATGAGCAGTTCTTC.

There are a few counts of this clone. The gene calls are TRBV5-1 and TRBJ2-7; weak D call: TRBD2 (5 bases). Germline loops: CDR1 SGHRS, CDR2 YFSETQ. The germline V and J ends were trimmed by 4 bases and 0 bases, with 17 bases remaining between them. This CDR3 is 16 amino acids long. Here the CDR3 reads CASSLGFRGRSYEQYF. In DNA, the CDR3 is TGCGCCAGCAGCCTGGGGTTCCGGGGTCGCTCCTACGAGCAGTACTTC.